This T cell receptor beta chain came from a study of low-dose radiotherapy and immunotherapy resistance in tumors. About the research overall: A daily 300 mg dose of oral aspirin was taken by patients for four cycles from cycle 1 day 1.

The germline CDR1 and CDR2 sequences are DFQATT and SNEGSKA (reference sequence). The CDR3 runs to 15 residues. This clonotype appeared a few times. The sample's time point: before trial treatment. TRAV- and TRBV-specific primers, spanning alpha and beta chains, primed first-strand cDNA. TCR amplification ran 15 to 20 PCR cycles using constant-region and V-primer adapter primers. TCRdb analysed the reads with MiXCR anew, one entry per CDR3 protein. The table records about 60,000 distinct CDR3 sequences, approximately 25% of them present only once. This rearrangement joins TRBV20-1 to TRBJ2-5; 14 bases agree with TRBD2. Sequencing used PBMCs, obtained before treatment. The sequence was obtained from a male donor with prostate cancer. As DNA, the CDR3 is TGCAGCGCCGGGACTAGCGGGGGTGAAAAGAAGGCCCAGTACTTC. It yields the protein CSAGTSGGEKKAQYF.